A selection of T cell receptor beta chains follows, all from one sample in a study of CD4+ T cells in melanoma. The method was immunoSEQ multiplex PCR; TCRdb's version includes in-frame clones alone and lacks a portion of them. The sample contains over 100,000 clones, roughly 90% of which appear only once. Sequenced sample: peripheral blood. Every receptor here comes from a human donor with melanoma. Both conserved end residues are part of each CDR3. Fields, in order: D gene, clone size, J gene, V gene, CDR3 DNA, CDR3 protein. The D gene is left open where the match is weak. Size is stated for part of the rows, as once, few or many counts, or as a class when the clone is expanded.

.	.	TRBJ2-7	TRBV10-3	TGTGCCATCAGTCAGGGTGCCATCACCTACGAGCAGTACTTC	CAISQGAITYEQYF
.	.	TRBJ2-5	TRBV2	TGTGCCATCCTAGGCATGGAGACCCAGTACTTC	CAILGMETQYF
TRBD1	.	TRBJ1-4	TRBV28	TGTGCCAGCAGTTCCGCAGGGGGGGTTTTTGAAAAACTGTTTTTT	CASSSAGGVFEKLFF
TRBD2	.	TRBJ2-2	TRBV7-9	TGTGCCAGCAGCTGGGCGGGAGGCATCACCGGGGAGCTGTTTTTT	CASSWAGGITGELFF
TRBD2	.	TRBJ2-7	TRBV7-9	TGTGCCAGCAGCACAAGCGGGATTTCAATCGAGCAGTACTTC	CASSTSGISIEQYF
.	.	TRBJ1-6	TRBV6-1	TGTGCCAGCAGGGAGGGCCGGAATTCACCCCTCCACTTT	CASREGRNSPLHF
.	.	TRBJ1-4	TRBV28	TGTGCCAGCAGTTTATATTCACAGGCGAGTGAAAAACTGTTTTTT	CASSLYSQASEKLFF
TRBD1	.	TRBJ1-2	TRBV7-2	TGTGCCAGCAGCTCCCCCCGGACAGGGTCTACTGGCTACACCTTC	CASSSPRTGSTGYTF
TRBD2	.	TRBJ2-7	TRBV28	TGTGCCATCCAAGGGACTAGGCCCGGACACGAGCAGTACTTC	CAIQGTRPGHEQYF
.	.	TRBJ1-6	TRBV4-3	TGCGCCAGCAGCCAAGCCCCAATGAATTCACCCCTCCACTTT	CASSQAPMNSPLHF
TRBD1	.	TRBJ1-2	TRBV7-9	TGTGCCAGCAGCTTCGACAGGGGGGGGGACTACACCTTC	CASSFDRGGDYTF
.	.	TRBJ2-7	TRBV9	TGTGCCAGCAGCGTAGATGGGGACCCAACGGTCTACGAGCAGTACTTC	CASSVDGDPTVYEQYF
.	.	TRBJ2-1	TRBV7-9	TGTGCCAGCAGCTTATCAGGGTTCTACAATGAGCAGTTCTTC	CASSLSGFYNEQFF
TRBD1	.	TRBJ2-7	TRBV4-3	TGCGCCAGCAGCCAAGGACAGGGCCTCGCCTACGAGCAGTACTTC	CASSQGQGLAYEQYF
TRBD1	.	TRBJ2-7	TRBV28	TGTGCCAGCAGTTTTTTGGTATTCGGACAGGGATCCTACGAGCAGTACTTC	CASSFLVFGQGSYEQYF
TRBD1	.	TRBJ1-2	TRBV5-5	TGTGCCAGCAGCCTGGACAGGGTAGGAGGCTACACCTTC	CASSLDRVGGYTF
.	.	TRBJ1-1	TRBV4-1	TGCGCCAGCAGCCAGGGACCGATGAACACTGAAGCTTTCTTT	CASSQGPMNTEAFF
.	few	TRBJ2-7	TRBV6-5	TGTGCCAGCAGTTCGCAGGGGATACACGAGCAGTACTTC	CASSSQGIHEQYF
.	.	TRBJ2-3	TRBV29-1	TGCAGCGTTTTTCCTGTAACAGATACGCAGTATTTT	CSVFPVTDTQYF
TRBD1	once	TRBJ1-5	TRBV9	TGTGCCAGCAGCCGAGGGGACAGGGCTACTAATCAGCCCCAGCATTTT	CASSRGDRATNQPQHF
.	few	TRBJ1-1	TRBV7-9	TGTGCCAGCAGCTGGGACGGTAACACTGAAGCTTTCTTT	CASSWDGNTEAFF
.	.	TRBJ1-1	TRBV2	TGTGCCAGCAGTGAAGCTGGGCTGGGGGGGACTGAAGCTTTTTTT	CASSEAGLGGTEAFF
TRBD1	.	TRBJ1-2	TRBV11-2	TGTGCCAGCAGCCAGACAGGGAACGGCGGCTACACCTTC	CASSQTGNGGYTF
TRBD2	.	TRBJ2-3	TRBV7-3	TGTGCCAGCAGCCTCGGAGCGGGGGGGCCCACAGATACGCAGTATTTT	CASSLGAGGPTDTQYF
.	.	TRBJ2-3	TRBV9	TGTGCCAGCAGCGTAGATCAGGGAGGTACGCAGTATTTT	CASSVDQGGTQYF
TRBD1	.	TRBJ1-6	TRBV15	TGTGCCACCAGCAGCGCCCTCAGGGGGAGTAATTCACCCCTCCACTTT	CATSSALRGSNSPLHF
.	.	TRBJ1-6	TRBV6-5	TGTGCCAGCTCCCGGCATACGTATAATTCACCCCTCCACTTT	CASSRHTYNSPLHF
.	once	TRBJ2-7	TRBV7-8	TGTGCCAGCAGCTTTTACACCTCCTACGAGCAGTACTTC	CASSFYTSYEQYF
TRBD2	.	TRBJ2-7	TRBV7-2	TGTGCCAGCAGCCCACCGGGGGGGGCCCAGTACTTC	CASSPPGGAQYF
TRBD1	.	TRBJ2-5	TRBV6-1	TGTGCCGGACGGACAGGGGGAAGAGAGACCCAGTACTTC	CAGRTGGRETQYF